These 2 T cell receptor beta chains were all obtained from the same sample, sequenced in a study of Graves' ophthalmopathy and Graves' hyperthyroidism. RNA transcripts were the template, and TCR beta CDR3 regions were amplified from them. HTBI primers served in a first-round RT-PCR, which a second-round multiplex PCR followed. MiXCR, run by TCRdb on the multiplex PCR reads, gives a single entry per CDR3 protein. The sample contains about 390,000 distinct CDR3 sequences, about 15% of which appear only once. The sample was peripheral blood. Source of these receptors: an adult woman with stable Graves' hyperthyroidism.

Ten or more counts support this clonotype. The CDR3 DNA follows: TGTGCCAGCAGTTTGTCGGCAGCCAGCAACGAGCAGTACTTC. Its translation: CASSLSAASNEQYF. This sequence joins TRBV28 and TRBJ2-7; D not resolved. Trimming stripped 3 bases from V and 5 bases from J, with 14 bases between. Per germline, CDR1 MDHEN and CDR2 SYDVKM. This CDR3 is 14 amino acids long.

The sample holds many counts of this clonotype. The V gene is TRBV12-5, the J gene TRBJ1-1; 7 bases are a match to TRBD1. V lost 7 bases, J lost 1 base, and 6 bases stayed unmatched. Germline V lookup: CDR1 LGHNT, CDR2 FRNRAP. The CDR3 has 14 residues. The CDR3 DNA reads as TGTGCTAGTGCCTCGACAGGGTGGAACACTGAAGCTTTCTTT. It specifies CASASTGWNTEAFF.